This T cell receptor beta chain was identified in a study of blood T cell repertoires in COVID-19. Study in general: The samples span acute and convalescent COVID-19 from the United States, Italy and Spain. Sources were T cells, B-cell-depleted T cells, or PBMCs; the material itself was cDNA or gDNA.

This table comes from immunoSEQ multiplex PCR, and its TCRdb copy is limited to in-frame clones, with some not included. The table lists 95,000 to 100,000 clones, around 90% of them singletons. Sequencing input: peripheral blood. The sequence was obtained from a man aged 45-60 years with acute or convalescent COVID-19.

The CDR3: CASSVDGGKGEKLFF. As DNA, the CDR3 is TGTGCCAGCAGCGTAGATGGGGGCAAGGGGGAAAAACTGTTTTTT. The chain is built from TRBV9 and TRBJ1-4, with D perhaps TRBD1 (6 bases). V lost 0 bases and J lost 8, with 14 bases in between. Germline loops: CDR1 SGDLS, CDR2 YYNGEE. The CDR3 contains 15 residues.